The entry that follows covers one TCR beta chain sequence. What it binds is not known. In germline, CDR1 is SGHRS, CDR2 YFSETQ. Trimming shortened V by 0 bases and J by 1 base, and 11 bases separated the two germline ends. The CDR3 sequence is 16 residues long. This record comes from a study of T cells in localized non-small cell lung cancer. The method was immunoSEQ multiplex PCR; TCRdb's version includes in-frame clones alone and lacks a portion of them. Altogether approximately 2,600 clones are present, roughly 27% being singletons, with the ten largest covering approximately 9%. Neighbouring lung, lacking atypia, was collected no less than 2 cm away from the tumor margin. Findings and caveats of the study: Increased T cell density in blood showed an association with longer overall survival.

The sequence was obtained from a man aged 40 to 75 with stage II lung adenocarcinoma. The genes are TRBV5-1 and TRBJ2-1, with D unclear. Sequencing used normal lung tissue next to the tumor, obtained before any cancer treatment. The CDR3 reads CASSLDYRASYNEQFF. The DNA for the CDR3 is TGCGCCAGCAGCTTGGATTACCGGGCTTCCTACAATGAGCAGTTCTTC. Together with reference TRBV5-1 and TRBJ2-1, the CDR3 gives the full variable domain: KAGVTQTPRYLIKTRGQQVTLSCSPISGHRSVSWYQQTPGQGLQFLFEYFSETQRNKGNFPGRFSGRQFSNSRSEMNVSTLELGDSALYLCASSLDYRASYNEQFFGPGTRLTVL.